The clone carrying this TCR beta chain occurred many times. Its antigen remains unknown. RNA transcripts were the template for amplifying TCR beta CDR3 regions. HTBI primers were used for first-round RT-PCR of the TCR CDR3. TCRdb re-called the multiplex PCR reads through MiXCR, storing one row per CDR3 protein. There are 300,000 to 450,000 distinct CDR3 sequences in the sample; about a sixth occur only once, and about a third lies in the top ten. This record comes from a study of T cells in Graves' hyperthyroidism and ophthalmopathy. Deletions cut 7 bases from V and 3 bases from J, with 4 bases between. From germline, CDR1 is SGHTA and CDR2 FQGNSA. The CDR3 extends over 11 amino acids. Study findings and constraints: Blood also contained most expanded thyroid clonotypes above 0.001.

The PBMCs were taken from roughly 9.3 ml of fresh peripheral blood. The V gene is TRBV7-2, the J gene TRBJ2-1; D is undetermined. Sequenced: blood. The sequence was collected from a woman in her 30s with Graves' hyperthyroidism that later progressed to Graves' ophthalmopathy. CDR3 sequence: CASTGYNEQFF. Here the CDR3 DNA reads TGTGCCAGCACAGGCTACAATGAGCAGTTCTTC.